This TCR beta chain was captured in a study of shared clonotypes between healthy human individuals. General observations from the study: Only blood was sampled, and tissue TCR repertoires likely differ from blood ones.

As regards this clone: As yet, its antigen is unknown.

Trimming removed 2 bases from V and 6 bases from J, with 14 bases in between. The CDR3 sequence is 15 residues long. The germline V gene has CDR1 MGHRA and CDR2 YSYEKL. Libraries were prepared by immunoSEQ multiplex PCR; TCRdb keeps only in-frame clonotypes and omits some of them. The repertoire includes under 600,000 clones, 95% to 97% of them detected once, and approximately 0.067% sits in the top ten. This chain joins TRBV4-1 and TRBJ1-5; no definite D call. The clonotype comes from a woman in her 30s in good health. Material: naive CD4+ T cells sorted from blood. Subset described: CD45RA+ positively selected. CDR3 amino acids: CASSQSPGLPQPQHF. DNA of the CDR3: TGCGCCAGCAGCCAATCTCCGGGTTTACCTCAGCCCCAGCATTTT.